Shown below are 32 T cell receptor beta chains from a single sample sequenced in a study of Graves' ophthalmopathy and Graves' hyperthyroidism. The study amplified TCR beta CDR3 regions using RNA transcripts. An initial RT-PCR round employing HTBI primers preceded a second-round multiplex PCR. TCRdb reprocessed the multiplex PCR reads with MiXCR, giving one entry per CDR3 protein. The sample contains 200,000 to 250,000 distinct CDR3 sequences, less than 30% of which appear only once. Sequencing was carried out using peripheral blood. These receptors were collected from a man aged 50-60 years with Graves' ophthalmopathy.

This clonotype was seen repeatedly, ten times or more. This chain uses TRBV20-1 with TRBJ2-7, with 12 bases matching TRBD2. The V segment lost 0 bases and the J segment 5 bases; nucleotides outside the gene matches: 8. The length of the CDR3 is 16 residues. Germline CDR1 reads DFQATT; CDR2 reads SNEGSKA (reference sequence). This chain's CDR3 is CSARDPTSGRPNEQYF. CDR3 DNA: TGCAGTGCTAGAGATCCTACTAGCGGGAGGCCCAACGAGCAGTACTTC.

A few counts support this clonotype. This chain joins TRBV30 and TRBJ2-5; D perhaps matches TRBD2 (5 bases). The germline gives CDR1 GTSNPN, CDR2 SVGIG (reference sequence). This CDR3 has 14 residues. Trimming pared 2 bases from V and 0 bases from J, leaving 10 bases between. For the CDR3, the DNA is TGTGCCTGGAGTAGGCAGGACTACCAAGAGACCCAGTACTTC. Translating it yields CAWSRQDYQETQYF.

Ten or more counts support this clonotype. V is TRBV7-9 and J is TRBJ2-5; 7 bases match TRBD2. Germline loops: CDR1 SEHNR, CDR2 FQNEAQ (reference sequence). V gave up 5 bases and J gave up 3 bases; unmatched junction bases: 9. CDR3 length equals 15 residues. CDR3 DNA sequence: TGTGCCAGCAGCCAACCAGGGCTAGCGGAAGAGACCCAGTACTTC. Protein: CASSQPGLAEETQYF.

The table lists this clonotype with many counts. The chain employs TRBV11-2 and TRBJ2-5, with D possibly TRBD1 on 6 matching bases. V lost 2 bases to trimming and J lost 10 bases, with 14 bases between them. The CDR3 is 13 residues long. CDR1 SGHAT and CDR2 FQNNGV come from the germline V gene. The CDR3 bases are TGTGCCAGCAGCTTAATCAGGGGTAGGGACCAGTACTTC. It encodes CASSLIRGRDQYF.

This clonotype was seen at least ten times. The chain combines TRBV19 with TRBJ1-5; D uncertain. The germline V gene encodes CDR1 LNHDA and CDR2 SQIVND (reference sequence). CDR3 size: 15 residues. Trimming left V 2 bases short and J 4 bases short, with 12 bases between. For the CDR3, the DNA is TGTGCCAGTAGTATATTGGGCTTGGGGAATCAGCCCCAGCATTTT. Its translation is CASSILGLGNQPQHF.

V gene TRBV30 combines with J gene TRBJ2-7; D is unclear. The length of the CDR3 is 12 residues. V gave up 0 bases and J gave up 3 bases, with 6 bases separating them. Germline V gene lookup returns CDR1 GTSNPN and CDR2 SVGIG (reference sequence). The CDR3 sequence: CAWSVNGYEQYF. CDR3 coding DNA: TGTGCCTGGAGTGTAAACGGCTACGAGCAGTACTTC. The whole variable domain, filled in from reference TRBV30 and TRBJ2-7, reads SQTIHQWPATLVQPVGSPLSLECTVEGTSNPNLYWYRQAAGRGLQLLFYSVGIGQISSEVPQNLSASRPQDRQFILSSKKLLLSDSGFYLCAWSVNGYEQYFGPGTRLTVT.

The genes are TRBV29-1 and TRBJ2-7, with D perhaps matching TRBD1 (6 bases). V shed 6 bases and J shed 6 bases, with 15 bases lying between them. CDR1 and CDR2 (germline): SQVTM, ANQGSEA. This CDR3 contains 12 residues. The CDR3 spells CSVIIQGLEQYF. The CDR3 DNA reads as TGCAGCGTGATAATACAGGGTCTCGAGCAGTACTTC.

This clonotype has a count of ten or more. The chain joins TRBV28 to TRBJ2-2; TRBD1 might be the D (5 bases). The CDR3 loop spans 13 amino acids. Looked up from germline, CDR1 is MDHEN and CDR2 is SYDVKM. V lost 7 bases and J lost 4, with 10 bases in between. The DNA for the CDR3 is TGTGCCAGCATCTGGCAGGGCACCGGGGAGCTGTTTTTT. Protein sequence: CASIWQGTGELFF.

This clonotype showed up many times. V gene TRBV3-1 combines with J gene TRBJ2-7; tentative D call: TRBD2 (7 bases). CDR3 length: 15 residues. The germline gives CDR1 LGHDT, CDR2 YNNKEL (reference sequence). The ends were cut back, 1 base at V and 8 bases at J, with 18 bases in the middle. The chain's CDR3 is CASSQGSGGSSKQYF. CDR3 in DNA: TGTGCCAGCAGCCAAGGATCGGGGGGCTCCTCGAAGCAGTACTTC.

The sample holds many counts of this clonotype. The chain is built from TRBV18 and TRBJ2-5; 8 bases align to TRBD1. CDR3 length: 15 residues. Trimming cost V 5 bases and J 5 bases; bases outside gene matches: 10. Germline CDR1 KGHSH, CDR2 LQKENI. The CDR3 spells CASSTQTGGMETQYF. CDR3 DNA sequence: TGTGCCAGCTCAACACAAACAGGGGGGATGGAGACCCAGTACTTC.

This clonotype has at least ten counts. The genes are TRBV3-1 and TRBJ2-5; 9 bases agree with TRBD1. Germline assignment: CDR1 LGHDT and CDR2 YNNKEL (reference sequence). V lost 8 bases, J lost 5 bases, and 18 bases stayed unmatched. The CDR3 spans 17 residues. The CDR3 DNA follows: TGTGCCAGCCCCTTCGGGACAGGGATAGCCCCCGGGGAGACCCAGTACTTC. Translating gives CASPFGTGIAPGETQYF.

This clonotype has at least ten counts. The genes are TRBV27 and TRBJ1-1; D ambiguous. Germline V gene sequence: CDR1 MNHEY, CDR2 SMNVEV (reference sequence). This CDR3 is built from 13 residues. The V gene lost 4 bases and the J gene lost 2 bases, with 8 bases spanning the gap. The CDR3 here is CASSSLINTEAFF. Written as DNA, the CDR3 is TGTGCCAGCAGTTCGCTTATAAACACTGAAGCTTTCTTT.

This chain uses TRBV28 with TRBJ2-7, with D tentatively TRBD1 or TRBD2 (6 bases each). Trimming took 7 bases from V and 0 from J, leaving 19 bases between them. The germline V gene encodes CDR1 MDHEN and CDR2 SYDVKM. The CDR3 runs to 16 residues. This chain's CDR3 is CASIRGAVMGSYEQYF. The DNA for the CDR3 is TGTGCCAGCATAAGGGGGGCAGTGATGGGCTCCTACGAGCAGTACTTC.

This clonotype was counted many times. The chain has TRBV18 and TRBJ1-1, with 9 nucleotides matching TRBD1. The J segment lost 4 bases and the V segment lost 6 bases, leaving 3 bases of the junction unmatched. Germline V CDR1 and CDR2: KGHSH, LQKENI. There are 13 residues in the CDR3. For the CDR3, the DNA is TGTGCCAGCTCCCGGGACAGGGCCACTGAAGCTTTCTTT. Its translation is CASSRDRATEAFF.

This clonotype has a count of ten or more. This chain links TRBV27 with TRBJ2-6; D unresolved. CDR1 and CDR2 (germline): MNHEY, SMNVEV (reference sequence). The ends were cut back, 2 bases at V and 3 bases at J, with 2 bases in the middle. The CDR3 is made up of 13 amino acids. CDR3 sequence: CASSLGGANVLTF. CDR3 bases: TGTGCCAGCAGTTTAGGTGGGGCCAACGTCCTGACTTTC. The full variable domain, with the rest looked up from reference TRBV27 and TRBJ2-6, is EAQVTQNPRYLITVTGKKLTVTCSQNMNHEYMSWYRQDPGLGLRQIYYSMNVEVTDKGDVPEGYKVSRKEKRNFPLILESPSPNQTSLYFCASSLGGANVLTFGAGSRLTVL.

This clonotype has at least ten counts. The CDR3 region is CASSKTAAQYQETQYF. CDR3 in DNA: TGTGCCAGCAGCAAGACGGCAGCGCAGTACCAAGAGACCCAGTACTTC. The chain links TRBV7-2 to TRBJ2-5; D call uncertain. The CDR3 totals 16 residues. The V end lost 5 bases, the J end lost 0 bases, and 16 bases lay between the germline ends. Germline lookup yields CDR1 SGHTA and CDR2 FQGNSA.

This clonotype was found once. V is TRBV6-1 and J is TRBJ2-3; D is unclear. Trimming cost V 8 bases and J 2 bases, with 8 bases left between them. The CDR3 runs 12 residues. CDR1 and CDR2 (germline): MNHNS, SASEGT. The chain's CDR3 is CASRRITDTQYF. CDR3 coding DNA: TGTGCCAGCCGCCGGATCACAGATACGCAGTATTTT.

The table lists this clonotype with many counts. The gene calls are TRBV6-5 and TRBJ1-2; D is uncertain. The V and J ends lost 0 bases and 4 bases respectively, with 18 bases between them. The CDR3 totals 17 residues. Germline loops: CDR1 MNHEY, CDR2 SVGAGI. The CDR3 loop reads CASSYSGRSRLGYGYTF. CDR3 nucleotides: TGTGCCAGCAGTTACTCGGGCAGGAGTCGACTCGGCTATGGCTACACCTTC.

This clonotype was recorded many times. This chain connects TRBV29-1 to TRBJ2-5; 8 nucleotides match TRBD1. The CDR3 has 14 amino acids. The ends lost 4 bases at V and 7 bases at J; junction bases unmatched: 11. In germline, CDR1 is SQVTM, CDR2 ANQGSEA. Written as DNA, the CDR3 is TGCAGCGTTGGTTTGACAGGGGCCCAGGGGACCCAGTACTTC. Protein sequence: CSVGLTGAQGTQYF.

CDR3 residues: CASSPPGPGRQETQYF. The CDR3 DNA follows: TGTGCCAGCTCACCACCGGGCCCGGGGCGGCAAGAGACCCAGTACTTC. This chain uses TRBV18 with TRBJ2-5; perhaps D is TRBD1 or TRBD2 (5 bases each). CDR1 KGHSH and CDR2 LQKENI come from the germline V gene. The V end lost 0 bases, the J end lost 2 bases, and 13 bases lay between the germline ends. The CDR3 runs 16 residues.

Ten or more counts support this clonotype. J is TRBJ2-4 and V is TRBV27; a weak D match, TRBD2 (6 bases). Germline V gives CDR1 MNHEY, CDR2 SMNVEV (reference sequence). CDR3 length equals 14 residues. The ends were cut back, 3 bases at V and 1 base at J, with 7 bases in the middle. CDR3 sequence (DNA): TGTGCCAGCAGTTTGGAGGGGGCCAAAAACATTCAGTACTTC. Residues: CASSLEGAKNIQYF.

The table lists this clonotype with a few counts. The chain recombines TRBV28 with TRBJ1-5, with 8 bases fitting TRBD1. Germline trimming cut 7 bases from V and 1 base from J; bases unmatched to any gene: 6. CDR3 length: 15 amino acids. The germline CDR1 and CDR2 sequences are MDHEN and SYDVKM. The CDR3 nucleotides read TGTGCCAGCAATCAGGGGGCTTGGAGCAATCAGCCCCAGCATTTT. It encodes CASNQGAWSNQPQHF. The full variable domain, rest sourced from reference TRBV28 and TRBJ1-5, is DVKVTQSSRYLVKRTGEKVFLECVQDMDHENMFWYRQDPGLGLRLIYFSYDVKMKEKGDIPEGYSVSREKKERFSLILESASTNQTSMYLCASNQGAWSNQPQHFGDGTRLSIL.

This clonotype was counted at least ten times. This CDR3 reads CASSYPGLAGDLGSYEQYF. CDR3 DNA: TGTGCCAGCAGTTACCCGGGACTAGCGGGAGATTTGGGGTCCTACGAGCAGTACTTC. This rearrangement joins TRBV28 to TRBJ2-7, with TRBD2 matching 14 bases. Germline assignment: CDR1 MDHEN and CDR2 SYDVKM. V dropped 4 bases and J dropped 1; count of bases not matched to a gene: 12. This CDR3 spans 19 amino acids.

The chain combines TRBV9 with TRBJ2-5, with D perhaps given as TRBD1 or TRBD2 (7 bases each). The ends were cut back, 4 bases at V and 5 bases at J, with 21 bases in the middle. The CDR3 has 16 amino acids. Germline V gene lookup returns CDR1 SGDLS and CDR2 YYNGEE. The CDR3 protein is CASSWMGGGAEETQYF. The CDR3 DNA is TGTGCCAGCAGCTGGATGGGAGGGGGCGCGGAGGAGACCCAGTACTTC.

This clonotype was detected many times. The rearrangement joins TRBV28 to TRBJ2-7; 9 nucleotides match TRBD1. Unmatched junction bases numbered 3, after V lost 4 bases and J lost 2 bases. Germline CDR1 MDHEN, CDR2 SYDVKM. The CDR3 totals 14 residues. This chain's CDR3 is CASSWGQGPYEQYF. In nucleotides, the CDR3 is TGTGCCAGCAGTTGGGGACAGGGCCCCTACGAGCAGTACTTC.

This clonotype occurred many times. The rearrangement uses TRBV5-1 and TRBJ2-7; D tentatively reads TRBD1 or TRBD2 (5 bases each). The CDR3 is 15 amino acids. Germline V CDR1 and CDR2: SGHRS, YFSETQ. V dropped 4 bases and J dropped 5 bases, with 19 bases sitting between them. As DNA, the CDR3 is TGCGCCAGCAGCATCCGGGACGGCTTAGGCGACGAGCAGTACTTC. This codes for CASSIRDGLGDEQYF.

This clonotype was seen at least ten times. The chain combines TRBV19 with TRBJ2-7; 8 positions match TRBD2. Germline lookup yields CDR1 LNHDA and CDR2 SQIVND (reference sequence). This CDR3 region has 15 residues. V was clipped by 6 bases and J by 2 bases; unmatched bases: 9. The DNA for the CDR3 is TGTGCCAGTAGGGCGAGGCGGGAGGCCGCCTACGAGCAGTACTTC. Translation gives CASRARREAAYEQYF.

The table lists this clonotype with many counts. The chain joins TRBV12-3 or TRBV12-4 to TRBJ1-1, with D uncertain. V lost 3 bases to trimming and J lost 1 base, with 9 bases between them. The CDR3 sequence is 14 residues long. CDR3 region: CASSLPARNTEAFF. The CDR3 DNA sequence: TGTGCCAGCAGTTTGCCGGCCCGGAACACTGAAGCTTTCTTT.

The chain recombines TRBV12-3 or TRBV12-4 with TRBJ1-2, with a possible D match to TRBD1 (6 bases). The CDR3 loop spans 15 amino acids. Trimming cost V 4 bases and J 8 bases, with 20 bases left between them. This chain's CDR3 is CASSSSGTRTRGYTF. In DNA form, the CDR3 reads TGTGCCAGCAGTTCCTCCGGGACAAGAACCAGGGGCTACACCTTC.

The gene calls are TRBV7-8 and TRBJ1-5; unclear D gene. The CDR3 runs 16 residues. Germline V gives CDR1 SGHVS, CDR2 FQNEAQ. The germline V and J ends were trimmed by 1 base and 0 bases, with 10 bases remaining between them. Here the CDR3 DNA reads TGTGCCAGCAGCTTAGGATCACAGTTTAGCAATCAGCCCCAGCATTTT. Protein sequence: CASSLGSQFSNQPQHF.

The chain combines TRBV12-3 or TRBV12-4 with TRBJ2-7; TRBD1 matches 8 bases. V lost 3 bases to trimming and J lost 6 bases; unmatched junction nucleotides: 7. This CDR3 is 14 amino acids long. CDR3 in DNA: TGTGCCAGCAGTTTTGACAGGGGTGTCCTCGAGCAGTACTTC. Its translation: CASSFDRGVLEQYF.

The table lists this clonotype with many counts. The CDR3 nucleotides are TGTGCCAGCAGTTTAACGGGGCGGGAGGTTAGCGAGCAGTACTTC. The encoded protein is CASSLTGREVSEQYF. The J gene is TRBJ2-7, the V gene TRBV12-3 or TRBV12-4; 8 bases line up with TRBD2. V was pared by 2 bases and J by 6 bases, with 9 bases of the junction left unmatched. The CDR3 loop spans 15 amino acids.